This TCR beta chain was obtained from a study of blood T cell repertoires in COVID-19. This clone was counted a few times. The same CDR3 arises from other DNA sequences in this sample as well. Profiled with immunoSEQ multiplex PCR; TCRdb holds only in-frame clones, not every one. Here the sample spans under 300,000 clones, more than 60% being singletons. This CDR3 is built from 17 residues. Germline CDR1 is MGHRA and CDR2 is YSYEKL. V was pared by 1 base and J by 0 bases, with 13 bases between. The chain combines TRBV4-1 with TRBJ1-5; D is undetermined. The TCR sequence derives from a woman aged 40 to 50 with active or convalescent COVID-19. Sequenced material: peripheral blood. Here the CDR3 reads CASSQAPQENSNQPQHF. The DNA of the CDR3 is TGCGCCAGCAGCCAAGCCCCCCAGGAAAATAGCAATCAGCCCCAGCATTTT.